These 3 T cell receptor beta chains came from one sample sequenced in a study of T cell repertoires in cytomegalovirus infection. Their antigens are not known. TCRdb analysed the reads with MiXCR anew, one entry per CDR3 protein. The sample holds about half a million distinct CDR3 sequences, around a third seen once. The sample here was cultured PBMCs, taken from culture after CMV antigen stimulation. The receptor source for this set is a human donor in good health (CMV status not recorded). Some clones in this sample may be carry-over from other donors' samples.

This clonotype was recorded at least ten times. V gene TRBV5-4 combines with J gene TRBJ2-2, with 14 bases matching TRBD2. The CDR3 loop spans 17 amino acids. J gave up 7 bases and V 1 base, and 6 bases lay outside the gene matches. Germline CDR1 is SGHNT and CDR2 is YYREEE (reference sequence). CDR3: CASSLWRTSGRIGELFF. The CDR3 bases are TGTGCCAGCAGCTTGTGGCGGACTAGCGGGAGGATCGGGGAGCTGTTTTTT.

The chain carries TRBV12-3 or TRBV12-4 and TRBJ1-1; a weak D match, TRBD1 (5 bases). The CDR3 is 14 residues long. The germline V and J ends were trimmed by 5 bases and 12 bases, with 22 bases remaining between them. In DNA form, the CDR3 reads TGTGCCAGCAGTGCCGGGACCTTCCGAATTCCGCCTTTCTTT. Protein product: CASSAGTFRIPPFF.

The chain links TRBV6-6 to TRBJ1-1; perhaps TRBD1 as D (5 bases). The CDR3 length is 17 residues. Trimming pared 0 bases from V and 1 base from J, leaving 15 bases between. CDR1 is MNHNY, CDR2 SVGAGI, per germline (reference sequence). CDR3 amino acids: CASSYSIPGLRNTEAFF. CDR3 bases: TGTGCCAGCAGTTACTCGATACCGGGGCTCCGGAACACTGAAGCTTTCTTT.